These 25 T cell receptor beta chains were sequenced from one sample in a study of OX40 agonist ivuxolimab in advanced cancers. Sequenced by immunoSEQ multiplex PCR; TCRdb stores in-frame clones only, minus some. The top ten clones hold about 26% of a sample with about 28,000 clones, about 81% of them seen once. The material sequenced was CD4+ or CD8+ T cells sorted from blood, taken in a trial of the OX40 agonist ivuxolimab. Every receptor here comes from an adult with an advanced solid tumor such as melanoma, head and neck, liver or kidney cancer.

A single count supports this clone. V is TRBV6-5 and J is TRBJ2-2, with a weak D call TRBD1 (6 bases). There are 15 residues in the CDR3. Trimming shortened V by 7 bases and J by 1 base, and 13 bases separated the two germline ends. The germline gives CDR1 MNHEY, CDR2 SVGAGI. CDR3: CASTGTIRNTGELFF. The CDR3, as DNA: TGTGCCAGCACCGGGACAATAAGGAACACCGGGGAGCTGTTTTTT.

This chain joins TRBV2 and TRBJ1-4; D is possibly TRBD1 (5 bases). Per the germline V gene, CDR1 is SNHLY and CDR2 is FYNNEI. CDR3 length: 17 residues. Deletions cut 7 bases from V and 7 bases from J, with 25 bases between. The CDR3 DNA is TGTGCCAGCACCCCGCCCGGCGGGGGTGAGAGAAGTGAAAAACTGTTTTTT. Encoded protein: CASTPPGGGERSEKLFF. Filled out from reference TRBV2 and TRBJ1-4, the complete variable domain reads EPEVTQTPSHQVTQMGQEVILRCVPISNHLYFYWYRQILGQKVEFLVSFYNNEISEKSEIFDDQFSVERPDGSNFTLKIRSTKLEDSAMYFCASTPPGGGERSEKLFFGSGTQLSVL.

The gene calls are TRBV15 and TRBJ2-3; possible D gene TRBD2, 7 bases. The CDR3 consists of 15 residues. V lost 5 bases and J lost 4, with 16 bases in between. Germline-derived CDR1 and CDR2 are LNHNV and YYDKDF (reference sequence). The chain's CDR3 is CATSEGEGASDTQYF. The CDR3 nucleotides are TGTGCCACCAGCGAGGGGGAGGGAGCATCAGATACGCAGTATTTT. Based on the CDR3 plus reference TRBV15 and TRBJ2-3, the full variable domain is DAMVIQNPRYQVTQFGKPVTLSCSQTLNHNVMYWYQQKSSQAPKLLFHYYDKDFNNEADTPDNFQSRRPNTSFCFLDIRSPGLGDTAMYLCATSEGEGASDTQYFGPGTRLTVL.

J is TRBJ2-1 and V is TRBV6-4, with TRBD2 matching 7 bases. J was trimmed by 7 bases and V by 0 bases; bases with no gene match: 6. The CDR3 runs to 15 residues. Germline lookup yields CDR1 MRHNA and CDR2 SNTAGT. The CDR3 bases are TGTGCCAGCAGTGACTCCCACACCGGGGGGAATGAGCAGTTCTTC. It translates to CASSDSHTGGNEQFF.

The chain employs TRBV9 and TRBJ2-1, with TRBD2 matching 10 bases. Trimming removed 3 bases from V and 0 bases from J; junction bases left unmatched: 6. Germline V gives CDR1 SGDLS, CDR2 YYNGEE. CDR3 length: 17 amino acids. CDR3 residues: CASSEGSGGSSYNEQFF. The CDR3 DNA sequence: TGTGCCAGCAGCGAGGGTAGCGGGGGGAGCTCCTACAATGAGCAGTTCTTC.

V gene TRBV19 combines with J gene TRBJ1-1; TRBD1 aligns across 7 bases. Germline loops: CDR1 LNHDA, CDR2 SQIVND (reference sequence). The CDR3 covers 14 residues. The V segment lost 5 bases and the J segment 2 bases; nucleotides outside the gene matches: 5. Here the CDR3 reads CASSDTGVNTEAFF. As DNA, the CDR3 is TGTGCCAGTAGTGACACAGGGGTAAACACTGAAGCTTTCTTT.

The chain uses TRBV5-8 and TRBJ2-7; 13 positions match TRBD2. V was pared by 4 bases and J by 7 bases, with 8 bases of the junction left unmatched. The CDR3 length is 15 residues. Germline V lookup: CDR1 SGHTS, CDR2 YDEGEE. CDR3 in amino acids: CASSTGLAGFGEQYF. The CDR3 bases are TGTGCCAGCAGCACGGGACTAGCGGGATTTGGTGAGCAGTACTTC. The full variable domain, in which reference TRBV5-8 and TRBJ2-7 provide the parts outside the CDR3, is EAGVTQSPTHLIKTRGQQATLRCSPISGHTSVYWYQQALGLGLQFLLWYDEGEERNRGNFPPRFSGRQFPNYSSELNVNALELEDSALYLCASSTGLAGFGEQYFGPGTRLTVT.

The V and J genes are TRBV13 and TRBJ1-6; D is unclear. V dropped 2 bases and J dropped 7 bases, with 3 bases sitting between them. CDR1 and CDR2 from the germline V gene are PRHDT and FYEKMQ (reference sequence). The CDR3 has 12 amino acids. Here the CDR3 reads CASSLLNSPLHF. CDR3 bases: TGTGCCAGCAGCTTACTGAATTCACCCCTCCACTTT.

This clone is medium-sized in the sample. The V gene is TRBV7-9, the J gene TRBJ2-7, with no clear D. V was shortened by 5 bases and J by 1 base, with 6 bases between the two germline ends. The CDR3 length is 12 residues. Germline V gene lookup returns CDR1 SEHNR and CDR2 FQNEAQ (reference sequence). This chain's CDR3 is CASSTVSYEQYF. CDR3 nucleotides: TGTGCCAGCAGCACCGTATCCTACGAGCAGTACTTC.

V and J are TRBV6-1 and TRBJ1-4, with 12 bases fitting TRBD1. This CDR3 spans 14 amino acids. Germline loops: CDR1 MNHNS, CDR2 SASEGT. Trimming took 3 bases from V and 7 from J; bases not matched to a gene: 0. CDR3 in DNA: TGTGCCAGCAGTGAGGGACAGGGGGCTGAAAAACTGTTTTTT. This sequence encodes CASSEGQGAEKLFF.

The gene calls are TRBV7-2 and TRBJ2-7; D gene uncertain. Germline-derived CDR1 and CDR2 are SGHTA and FQGNSA. The germline V and J ends were trimmed by 0 bases and 5 bases, with 11 bases remaining between them. The CDR3 spans 14 residues. The CDR3 region has the DNA TGTGCCAGCAGCTTAGCAAGAGGAGTTAACGAGCAGTACTTC. Amino acids: CASSLARGVNEQYF.

This clone is a singleton in its sample. J is TRBJ2-7 and V is TRBV7-6; D gene ambiguous. V was shortened by 3 bases and J by 4 bases, with 10 bases between the two germline ends. Germline V gives CDR1 SGHVS, CDR2 FNYEAQ. The CDR3 is made up of 13 amino acids. CDR3 amino acids: CASSFSVGYEQYF. CDR3 bases: TGTGCCAGCAGCTTTTCGGTAGGGTACGAGCAGTACTTC.

The chain has TRBV21-1 and TRBJ2-1; TRBD1, the D gene given by the table, was not confirmed from the DNA. TRBV21-1 is tagged as a pseudogene. The CDR3 covers 12 residues. The CDR3 here is CAGPYRGPEQFF. DNA of the CDR3: TGTGCCGGACCATACAGGGGCCCTGAGCAGTTCTTC.

The chain links TRBV7-6 to TRBJ2-7; 8 bases map to TRBD1. The ends lost 1 base at V and 5 bases at J; junction bases unmatched: 10. The length of the CDR3 is 16 residues. Per the germline V gene, CDR1 is SGHVS and CDR2 is FNYEAQ. CDR3 residues: CASSLGSGQGANEQYF. CDR3 nucleotides: TGTGCCAGCAGCTTAGGGTCAGGGCAGGGGGCAAACGAGCAGTACTTC. Based on the CDR3 plus reference TRBV7-6 and TRBJ2-7, the full variable domain is GAGVSQSPRYKVTKRGQDVALRCDPISGHVSLYWYRQALGQGPEFLTYFNYEAQQDKSGLPNDRFSAERPEGSISTLTIQRTEQRDSAMYRCASSLGSGQGANEQYFGPGTRLTVT.

This chain links TRBV7-9 with TRBJ2-3, with TRBD2 identical over 13 bases. This CDR3 is 15 amino acids long. The V gene end was trimmed by 4 bases and the J gene end by 5 bases; junction bases not matched to a gene: 3. The germline gives CDR1 SEHNR, CDR2 FQNEAQ (reference sequence). The CDR3 coding sequence is TGTGCCAGCAGCTCGAGGACTAGCGGGGGAGATACGCAGTATTTT. The encoded protein is CASSSRTSGGDTQYF.

The V and J genes are TRBV29-1 and TRBJ1-1, with D perhaps TRBD1 (5 bases). The CDR3 is 14 amino acids. The germline CDR1 and CDR2 sequences are SQVTM and ANQGSEA. The V end lost 4 bases, the J end lost 3 bases, and 15 bases lay between the germline ends. This chain's CDR3 is CSVGGVGLDTEAFF. The DNA of the CDR3 is TGCAGCGTTGGAGGGGTAGGTTTGGACACTGAAGCTTTCTTT.

This chain links TRBV13 with TRBJ1-2; 7 positions agree with TRBD1. The CDR3 runs 15 residues. J gave up 7 bases and V 5 bases, and 13 bases lay outside the gene matches. Germline values: CDR1 PRHDT, CDR2 FYEKMQ (reference sequence). The CDR3 loop is CASSPPGQYPFGYTF. The CDR3 nucleotides read TGTGCCAGCAGCCCTCCGGGACAGTATCCGTTTGGCTACACCTTC.

V usage is TRBV10-3 and J usage is TRBJ1-2; 8 bases are shared with TRBD1. The CDR3 contains 16 residues. V lost 4 bases, J lost 4 bases, and 11 bases stayed unmatched. Germline CDR1 is ENHRY and CDR2 is SYGVKD. CDR3 amino acids: CAISVSAQGVGYGYTF. Here the CDR3 DNA reads TGTGCCATCAGTGTGTCGGCACAGGGGGTGGGCTATGGCTACACCTTC.

This clone was picked up one time. The J gene is TRBJ2-1, the V gene TRBV7-8, with 10 bases fitting TRBD2. The CDR3 sequence is 17 residues long. In germline, CDR1 is SGHVS, CDR2 FQNEAQ. Trimming took 0 bases from V and 5 from J; bases not matched to a gene: 7. CDR3 nucleotides: TGTGCCAGCAGCTTAGCGTGGGCTAGCGGGAGTGACAATGAGCAGTTCTTC. Its protein is CASSLAWASGSDNEQFF.

V usage is TRBV6-1 and J usage is TRBJ2-3; D may be TRBD1 (6 bases). Trimming stripped 1 base from V and 6 bases from J, with 8 bases between. The CDR3 has 13 amino acids. Germline assignment: CDR1 MNHNS and CDR2 SASEGT. As DNA, the CDR3 is TGTGCCAGCAGTGAAGTTGGACAGGATACGCAGTATTTT. It yields the protein CASSEVGQDTQYF.

The rearrangement joins TRBV6-5 to TRBJ1-1; D may be TRBD1 (5 bases). Looked up from germline, CDR1 is MNHEY and CDR2 is SVGAGI. Trimming took 5 bases from V and 0 from J, leaving 10 bases between them. This CDR3 is built from 14 residues. The CDR3: CASSLRDLNTEAFF. The CDR3 DNA sequence: TGTGCCAGCAGTCTCCGGGACCTGAACACTGAAGCTTTCTTT.

This sequence joins TRBV19 and TRBJ1-5; 9 bases map to TRBD1. Germline V gene data show CDR1 as LNHDA and CDR2 as SQIVND (reference sequence). The junction had 8 bases not matched to a gene; V was cut back by 5 bases and J by 0 bases. The CDR3 totals 17 residues. CDR3 region: CASSPGTGIYSNQPQHF. The CDR3, as DNA: TGTGCCAGTAGTCCCGGGACAGGGATTTATAGCAATCAGCCCCAGCATTTT.

V usage is TRBV2 and J usage is TRBJ1-1, with D uncertain. The CDR3 totals 12 residues. Trimming took 6 bases from V and 1 from J, leaving 6 bases between them. Germline V CDR1 and CDR2: SNHLY, FYNNEI. CDR3 sequence: CASRGENTEAFF. CDR3 nucleotides: TGTGCCAGCAGAGGTGAGAACACTGAAGCTTTCTTT.

The V and J genes are TRBV7-8 and TRBJ2-6; D ambiguous. Germline V gives CDR1 SGHVS, CDR2 FQNEAQ. This CDR3 spans 16 amino acids. The germline V and J ends were trimmed by 6 bases and 1 base, with 13 bases remaining between them. The DNA for the CDR3 is TGTGCCAGCAGTATCGACGGCGGTTCTGGGGCCAACGTCCTGACTTTC. Protein sequence: CASSIDGGSGANVLTF.

The V and J genes are TRBV28 and TRBJ2-5; a weak D match, TRBD2 (6 bases). In germline, CDR1 is MDHEN, CDR2 SYDVKM. The CDR3 totals 15 residues. V lost 5 bases to trimming and J lost 2 bases, with 15 bases between them. In DNA form, the CDR3 reads TGTGCCAGCAGTGCCCTGGACGGGAGACAAGAGACCCAGTACTTC. It encodes CASSALDGRQETQYF.